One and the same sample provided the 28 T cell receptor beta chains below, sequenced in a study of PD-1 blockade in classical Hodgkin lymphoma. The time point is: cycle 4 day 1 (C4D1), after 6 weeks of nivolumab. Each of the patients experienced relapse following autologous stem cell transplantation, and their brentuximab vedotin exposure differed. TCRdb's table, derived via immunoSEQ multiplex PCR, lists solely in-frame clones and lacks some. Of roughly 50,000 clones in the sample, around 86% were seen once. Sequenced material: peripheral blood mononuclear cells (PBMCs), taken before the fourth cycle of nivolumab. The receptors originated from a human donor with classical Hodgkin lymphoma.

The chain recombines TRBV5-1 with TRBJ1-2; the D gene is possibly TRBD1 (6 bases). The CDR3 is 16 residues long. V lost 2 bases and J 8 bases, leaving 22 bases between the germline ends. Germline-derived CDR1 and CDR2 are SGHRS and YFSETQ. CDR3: CASSLGQSETRGGYTF. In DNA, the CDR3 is TGCGCCAGCAGCTTAGGACAGAGCGAAACCCGGGGAGGCTACACCTTC.

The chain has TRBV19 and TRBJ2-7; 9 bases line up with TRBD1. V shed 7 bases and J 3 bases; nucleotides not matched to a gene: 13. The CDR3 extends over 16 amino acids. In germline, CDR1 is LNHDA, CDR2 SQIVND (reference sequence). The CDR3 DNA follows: TGTGCCAGTACCCCGTCGGGACAGGGTTATGTCTACGAGCAGTACTTC. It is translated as CASTPSGQGYVYEQYF.

The CDR3 bases are TGTGCCAGCTCATCGGACAGGGGTAGATCCTCCGGCTACACCTTC. As protein: CASSSDRGRSSGYTF. The V gene is TRBV18, the J gene TRBJ1-2, with 9 nucleotides matching TRBD1. The CDR3 is made up of 15 amino acids. Trimming at V came to 5 bases and at J to 8 bases, leaving 12 bases not matched to a gene. Looked up from germline, CDR1 is KGHSH and CDR2 is LQKENI.

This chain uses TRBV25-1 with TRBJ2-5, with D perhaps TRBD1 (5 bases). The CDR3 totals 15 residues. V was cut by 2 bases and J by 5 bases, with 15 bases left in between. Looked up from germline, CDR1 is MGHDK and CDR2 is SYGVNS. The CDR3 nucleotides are TGTGCCAGCAGTGAACCAAACAGCAAGGGGGAGACCCAGTACTTC. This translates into CASSEPNSKGETQYF.

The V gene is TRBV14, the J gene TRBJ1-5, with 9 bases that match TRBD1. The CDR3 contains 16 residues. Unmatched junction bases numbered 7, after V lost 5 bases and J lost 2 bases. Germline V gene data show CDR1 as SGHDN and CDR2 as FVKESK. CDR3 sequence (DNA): TGTGCCAGCAGCTCTCCGACAGGGGGTGGCAATCAGCCCCAGCATTTT. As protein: CASSSPTGGGNQPQHF.

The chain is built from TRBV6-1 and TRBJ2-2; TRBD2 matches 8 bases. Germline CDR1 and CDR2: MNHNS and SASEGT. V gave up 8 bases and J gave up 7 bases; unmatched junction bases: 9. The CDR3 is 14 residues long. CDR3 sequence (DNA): TGTGCCAGCCTTCCGGGGGGGATTATCGGGGAGCTGTTTTTT. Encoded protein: CASLPGGIIGELFF.

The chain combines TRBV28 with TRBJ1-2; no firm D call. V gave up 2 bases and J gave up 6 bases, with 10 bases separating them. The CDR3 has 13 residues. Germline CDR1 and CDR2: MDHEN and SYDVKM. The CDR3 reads CASSLGTGDGYTF. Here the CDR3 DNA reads TGTGCCAGCAGTTTAGGAACGGGCGATGGCTACACCTTC.

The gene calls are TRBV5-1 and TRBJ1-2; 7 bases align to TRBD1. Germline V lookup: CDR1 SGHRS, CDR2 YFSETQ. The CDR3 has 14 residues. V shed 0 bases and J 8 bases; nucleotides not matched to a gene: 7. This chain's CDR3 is CASSLGGGEGGYTF. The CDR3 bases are TGCGCCAGCAGCTTGGGAGGGGGCGAAGGCGGCTACACCTTC.

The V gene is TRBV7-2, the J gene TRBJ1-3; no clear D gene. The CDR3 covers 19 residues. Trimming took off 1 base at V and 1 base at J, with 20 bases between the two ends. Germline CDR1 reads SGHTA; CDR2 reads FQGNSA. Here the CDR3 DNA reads TGTGCCAGCAGCTTAGGCCCCCGAGGAGGAACGTTATCTGGAAACACCATATATTTT. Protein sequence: CASSLGPRGGTLSGNTIYF.

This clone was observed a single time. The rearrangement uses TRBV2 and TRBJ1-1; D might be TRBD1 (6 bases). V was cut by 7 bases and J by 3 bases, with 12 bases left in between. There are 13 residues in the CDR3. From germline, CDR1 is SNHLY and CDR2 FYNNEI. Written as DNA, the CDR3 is TGTGCCAGCACAACAGGGACGGACACTGAAGCTTTCTTT. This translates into CASTTGTDTEAFF.

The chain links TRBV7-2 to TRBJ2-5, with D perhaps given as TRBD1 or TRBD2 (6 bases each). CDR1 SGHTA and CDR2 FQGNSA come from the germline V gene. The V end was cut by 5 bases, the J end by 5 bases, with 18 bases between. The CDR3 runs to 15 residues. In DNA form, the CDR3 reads TGTGCCAGCAGCATTCCGGGGGCCGGAGGGGAGACCCAGTACTTC. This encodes CASSIPGAGGETQYF.

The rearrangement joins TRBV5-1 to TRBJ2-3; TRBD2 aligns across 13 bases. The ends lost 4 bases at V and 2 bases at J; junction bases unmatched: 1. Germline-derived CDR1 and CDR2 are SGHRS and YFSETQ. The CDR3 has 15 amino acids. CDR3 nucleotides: TGCGCCAGCAGCGGACTAGCGGGAGTCACAGATACGCAGTATTTT. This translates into CASSGLAGVTDTQYF. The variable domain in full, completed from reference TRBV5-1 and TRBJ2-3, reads KAGVTQTPRYLIKTRGQQVTLSCSPISGHRSVSWYQQTPGQGLQFLFEYFSETQRNKGNFPGRFSGRQFSNSRSEMNVSTLELGDSALYLCASSGLAGVTDTQYFGPGTRLTVL.

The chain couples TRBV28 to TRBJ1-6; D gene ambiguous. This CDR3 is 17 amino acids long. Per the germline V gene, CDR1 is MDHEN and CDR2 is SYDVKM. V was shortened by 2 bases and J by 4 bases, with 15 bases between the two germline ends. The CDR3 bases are TGTGCCAGCAGTTTACTCGACGGACTGGTTTATAATTCACCCCTCCACTTT. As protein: CASSLLDGLVYNSPLHF.

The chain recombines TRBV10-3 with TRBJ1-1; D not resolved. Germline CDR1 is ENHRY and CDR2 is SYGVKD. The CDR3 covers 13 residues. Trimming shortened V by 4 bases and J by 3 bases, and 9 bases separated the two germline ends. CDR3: CAISAEGYTEAFF. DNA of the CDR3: TGTGCCATCAGTGCGGAGGGATACACTGAAGCTTTCTTT.

CDR3 residues: CASSLCLGNATNEKLFF. CDR3 coding DNA: TGTGCCAGCAGCCTCTGTTTAGGGAATGCAACTAATGAAAAACTGTTTTTT. This chain joins TRBV7-3 and TRBJ1-4; D remains ambiguous. The V and J ends lost 5 bases and 0 bases respectively, with 16 bases between them. Germline CDR1 is SGHTA and CDR2 is FQGTGA. This CDR3 has 17 amino acids.

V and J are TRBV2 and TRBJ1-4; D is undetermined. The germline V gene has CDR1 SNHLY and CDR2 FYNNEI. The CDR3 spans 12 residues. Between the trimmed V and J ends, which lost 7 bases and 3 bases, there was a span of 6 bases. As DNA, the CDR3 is TGTGCCAGCAAGCTGGCTAATGAAAAACTGTTTTTT. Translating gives CASKLANEKLFF.

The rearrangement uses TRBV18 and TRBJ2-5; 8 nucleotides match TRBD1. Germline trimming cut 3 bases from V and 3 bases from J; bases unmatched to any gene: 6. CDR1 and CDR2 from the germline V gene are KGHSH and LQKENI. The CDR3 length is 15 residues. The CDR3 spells CASSPIRDRKETQYF. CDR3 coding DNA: TGTGCCAGCTCACCTATAAGGGACAGGAAAGAGACCCAGTACTTC.

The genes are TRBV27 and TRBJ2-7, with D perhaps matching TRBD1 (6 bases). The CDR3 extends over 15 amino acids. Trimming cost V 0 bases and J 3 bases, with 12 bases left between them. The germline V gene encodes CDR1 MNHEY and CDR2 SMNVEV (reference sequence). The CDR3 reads CASSLSRGANYEQYF. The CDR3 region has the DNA TGTGCCAGCAGTTTATCCAGGGGCGCTAACTACGAGCAGTACTTC.

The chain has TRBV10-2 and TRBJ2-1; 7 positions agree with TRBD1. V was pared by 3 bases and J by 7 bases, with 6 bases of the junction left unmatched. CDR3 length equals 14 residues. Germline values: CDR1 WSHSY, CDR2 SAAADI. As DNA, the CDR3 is TGCGCCAGCAGTGATAGGGGGCCGAGAAATGAGCAGTTCTTC. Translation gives CASSDRGPRNEQFF.

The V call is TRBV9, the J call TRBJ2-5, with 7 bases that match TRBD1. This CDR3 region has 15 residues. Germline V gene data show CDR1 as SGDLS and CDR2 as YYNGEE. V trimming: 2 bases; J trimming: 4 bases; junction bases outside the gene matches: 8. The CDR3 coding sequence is TGTGCCAGCAGCGTCGGGACAGCAGCCCCAGAGACCCAGTACTTC. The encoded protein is CASSVGTAAPETQYF.

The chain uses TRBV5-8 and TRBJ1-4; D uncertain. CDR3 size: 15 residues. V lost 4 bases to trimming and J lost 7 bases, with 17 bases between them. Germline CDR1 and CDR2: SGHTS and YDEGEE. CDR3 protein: CASSHKGRRGEKLFF. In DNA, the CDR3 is TGTGCCAGCAGCCACAAAGGGCGTCGGGGTGAAAAACTGTTTTTT.

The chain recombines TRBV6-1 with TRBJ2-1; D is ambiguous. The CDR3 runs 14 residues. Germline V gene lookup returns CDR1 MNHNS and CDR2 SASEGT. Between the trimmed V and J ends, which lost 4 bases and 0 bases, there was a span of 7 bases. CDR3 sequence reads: CASSVTSSYNEQFF. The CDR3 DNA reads TGTGCCAGCAGTGTAACGAGCTCCTACAATGAGCAGTTCTTC.

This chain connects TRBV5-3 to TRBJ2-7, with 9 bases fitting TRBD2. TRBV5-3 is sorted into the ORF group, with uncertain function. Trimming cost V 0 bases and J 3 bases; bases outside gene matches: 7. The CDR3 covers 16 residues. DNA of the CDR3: TGTGCCAGAAGCTTGGCTGTGCCTAGCGGGGTCTACGAGCAGTACTTC. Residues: CARSLAVPSGVYEQYF.

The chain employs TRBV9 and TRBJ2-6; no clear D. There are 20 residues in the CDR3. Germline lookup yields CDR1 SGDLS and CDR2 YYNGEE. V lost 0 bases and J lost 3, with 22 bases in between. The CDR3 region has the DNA TGTGCCAGCAGCGTAGCTTCGAACCTTGTTTTAGGGAATGGGGCCAACGTCCTGACTTTC. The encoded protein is CASSVASNLVLGNGANVLTF.

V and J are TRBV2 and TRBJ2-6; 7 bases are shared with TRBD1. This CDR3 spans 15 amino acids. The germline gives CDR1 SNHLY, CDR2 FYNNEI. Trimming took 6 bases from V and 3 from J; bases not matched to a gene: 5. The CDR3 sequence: CASRSTGVGANVLTF. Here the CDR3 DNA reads TGTGCCAGCAGATCTACAGGGGTTGGGGCCAACGTCCTGACTTTC.

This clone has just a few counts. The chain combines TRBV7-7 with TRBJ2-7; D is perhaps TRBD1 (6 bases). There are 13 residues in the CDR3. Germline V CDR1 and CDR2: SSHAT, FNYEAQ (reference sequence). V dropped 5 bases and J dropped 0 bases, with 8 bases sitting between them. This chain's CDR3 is CASSRDNSYEQYF. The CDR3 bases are TGTGCCAGCAGCCGGGACAACTCCTACGAGCAGTACTTC.

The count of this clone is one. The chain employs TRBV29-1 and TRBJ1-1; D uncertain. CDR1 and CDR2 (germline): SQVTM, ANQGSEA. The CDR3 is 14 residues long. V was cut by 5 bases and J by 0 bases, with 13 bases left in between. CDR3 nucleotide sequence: TGCAGCGTTCCCCATCCAAAGATGAACACTGAAGCTTTCTTT. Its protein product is CSVPHPKMNTEAFF. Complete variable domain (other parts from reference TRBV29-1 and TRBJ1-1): SAVISQKPSRDICQRGTSLTIQCQVDSQVTMMFWYRQQPGQSLTLIATANQGSEATYESGFVIDKFPISRPNLTFSTLTVSNMSPEDSSIYLCSVPHPKMNTEAFFGQGTRLTVV.

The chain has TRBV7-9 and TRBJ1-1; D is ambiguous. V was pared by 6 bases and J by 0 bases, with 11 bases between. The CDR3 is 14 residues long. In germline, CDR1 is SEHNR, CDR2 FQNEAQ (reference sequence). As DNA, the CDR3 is TGTGCCAGCAGTTTTATCGACCTGAACACTGAAGCTTTCTTT. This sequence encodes CASSFIDLNTEAFF.